The clone carrying this T cell receptor (beta chain) was seen once. This sample stems from a study of blood T cell repertoires in COVID-19. Whole-study context: Material from acute and convalescent COVID-19 was sourced from the United States, Italy and Spain. T cells, B-cell-depleted T cells, or PBMCs supplied cDNA or gDNA.

In the authors' workflow: Reference gene primer amplification gave nucleated cell count estimates. Sequencing used immunoSEQ multiplex PCR; TCRdb keeps in-frame clones, though not all of them. From that table come the V and J calls and clone size; the DNA was used to work out D and trimming. The data contain under 250,000 clones, about four fifths of them singletons. The receptor was derived from a woman in her forties with active or convalescent COVID-19. Sequenced: peripheral blood.

This CDR3 reads CASSYGQGINYGYTF. CDR3 DNA sequence: TGTGCCAGCAGTTACGGTCAGGGGATTAACTATGGCTACACCTTC. The V and J genes are TRBV6-5 and TRBJ1-2; tentative D call: TRBD1 (6 bases). The CDR3 runs to 15 residues. Trimming took 2 bases from V and 1 from J, leaving 11 bases between them. Germline V lookup: CDR1 MNHEY, CDR2 SVGAGI.